This T cell receptor beta chain was documented in a study of T cells after yellow fever vaccination. Study as a whole: The authors prepared low-cell-number fractions using SMART-Seq v4 Ultra Low Input. The study's findings and limits: By day 5 rather than day 15, the secondary response had peaked, though it was weaker.

Production of TCR cDNA was by 5'RACE template switching, which also added a universal primer site and UMIs. TCRdb re-analysed the 5' RACE reads in MiXCR, keeping a single row per CDR3 protein. This sample carries hundreds of thousands of distinct CDR3 sequences, roughly an eighth of them seen once, and the ten largest clones take 2.5% to 4%. The CDR3 has 15 amino acids. From germline, CDR1 is WSHSY and CDR2 SAAADI. V shed 11 bases, J shed 0 bases, and the junction held 9 bases outside the gene matches. There are a few counts of this clonotype. Its specificity is unknown. J is TRBJ2-3 and V is TRBV10-2; 9 nucleotides align to TRBD2. The origin of this receptor is a man aged 18-30 years who received the YFV17D yellow fever vaccine. The sample in question was CD4+ T cells sorted from PBMCs, obtained 15 days after the yellow fever booster vaccination. The CDR3 region has the DNA TGCGCCGGAGCGGGGGGTCCAGCTAGCACAGATACGCAGTATTTT. It yields the protein CAGAGGPASTDTQYF.